This TCR beta chain was captured in a study of OX40 agonist ivuxolimab in advanced cancers. Background on the whole study: Ivuxolimab was a fully human IgG2 agonistic monoclonal antibody targeting the costimulatory receptor OX40 (CD134). Intravenous ivuxolimab was administered to patients every 2 weeks at six dose levels: 0.01, 0.1, 0.3, 1.5, 3 and 10 mg/kg. Of the 50 to 55 dose-escalation patients, hepatocellular carcinoma was present in around 20, melanoma in around 15, renal cell carcinoma in 9 and head and neck cancer in 9. In the dose-escalation cohort, 82.7% of patients were male, and the mean age was around 65 years with a range of about 20 to 79. Patients were allowed to have had prior anti-PD-1, anti-PD-L1 or anti-CTLA-4 therapy, and around two fifths of the dose-escalation patients had been treated with checkpoint inhibitors. Partial responses were achieved by three dose-escalation patients, of whom one had hepatocellular carcinoma and two had cutaneous melanoma. The purpose of peripheral TCRbeta sequencing was to test whether ivuxolimab changed TCR sequence diversity and led to clonal T-cell expansion. The paper covers the monotherapy dose-escalation part of the phase I ivuxolimab trial, which included N of about 56 patients. The full study reports these points: Partial responders in the 0.1-3.0 mg/kg groups had among the lowest normalized peripheral clonal expansion, especially among CD8+ T cells. Antigen specificity was not determined for the clonally expanded peripheral T cells. On average, CD8+ T cells showed more expanded clones than CD4+ T cells after ivuxolimab. Low levels of normalized T-cell clonal expansion were also seen in some nonresponding patients. At doses of 0.1 to 3.0 mg/kg, clonal expansion of both CD4+ and CD8+ blood T cells was observed from baseline to week 6.

Of note for this clone: Its specific antigen is unknown. One base away there is no much larger clone; base qualities are not given.

The CDR3 holds 15 amino acids from the cysteine to the phenylalanine. The entry retains the CDR3 DNA only, 45 bases that are in frame from base 1. CDR1 and CDR2 are read off the germline V gene (reference sequence) as SGHKS and YYEKEE. V is trimmed back by 2 bases and J by 6 bases, and the junction contains 6 bases that no gene match accounts for. Patients with a history of autoimmune disease or receiving systemic immunosuppression were excluded from the trial. Peripheral blood for TCR sequencing was collected from all dose cohorts at baseline, on cycle 4 day 1, and on cycle 7 day 1. Samples were obtained from an open-label, multicenter, first-in-human phase I dose-escalation trial of ivuxolimab. Adults with locally advanced or metastatic melanoma, renal cell carcinoma, hepatocellular carcinoma or head and neck squamous cell carcinoma were enrolled in the trial. CD4+ and CD8+ T cells were sorted separately from peripheral blood before TCR sequencing.

Genomic DNA was extracted from sorted cells for sequencing of the TCRbeta CDR3 region. The immunoSEQ Assay was used for sequencing of TCRbeta CDR3 regions. The source is immuneACCESS, and TCRdb retained only in-frame sequences with V and J called. Part of the clones is not carried over; for the studies checked, unresolved V genes explain less than half of this, and the remainder is unexplained. The sample profile shows roughly 19,000 clones; around 82% of them were found once. The ten largest account for more than 3.5% of the sample. Rearrangement joined TRBV5-5 to TRBJ2-2; 8 bases in between match TRBD2. The sequence came from an adult with an advanced solid tumor such as melanoma, head and neck, liver or kidney cancer. The material was CD4+ or CD8+ T cells sorted from blood, obtained in a trial of the OX40 agonist ivuxolimab. DNA sequence: TGTGCCAGCAGCTTACTAGCGGACCGTCCCGGGGAGCTGTTTTTT. Translated, it gives CASSLLADRPGELFF.